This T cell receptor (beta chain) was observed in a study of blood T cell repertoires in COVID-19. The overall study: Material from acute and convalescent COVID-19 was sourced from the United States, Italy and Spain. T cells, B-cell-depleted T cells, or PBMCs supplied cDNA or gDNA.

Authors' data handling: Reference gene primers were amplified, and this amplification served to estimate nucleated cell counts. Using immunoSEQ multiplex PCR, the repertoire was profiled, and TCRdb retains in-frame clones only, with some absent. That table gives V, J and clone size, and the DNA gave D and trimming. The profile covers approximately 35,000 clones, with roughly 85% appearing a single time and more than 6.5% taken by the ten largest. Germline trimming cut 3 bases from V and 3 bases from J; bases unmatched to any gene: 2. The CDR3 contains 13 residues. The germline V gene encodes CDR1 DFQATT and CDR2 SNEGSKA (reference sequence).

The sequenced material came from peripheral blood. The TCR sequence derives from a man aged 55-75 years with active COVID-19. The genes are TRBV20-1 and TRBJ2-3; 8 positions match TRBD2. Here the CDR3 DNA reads TGCAGTGCTAGTGCGGGAGGAACAGATACGCAGTATTTT. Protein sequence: CSASAGGTDTQYF.